What follows are 16 T cell receptor beta chains derived from one specimen sequenced in a study of cytotoxic CD8 clonotypes in ibrutinib-treated CLL (dated by TCRdb to the early 2020s). Library generation was performed with the immunoSEQ multiplex PCR assay. TCRdb mirrors the immuneACCESS table, restricted to in-frame sequences. Some clones are absent from its copies; in checked studies, under half trace to an unresolved V gene, and the reason for the others is unknown. The sample data list some 130,000 clones, and 70% to 90% of these were observed just once. The ten largest make up about 1.9% of the sample. The sample's time point label is to be understood as: approximately 2 years on ibrutinib. The sample here was PBMCs, taken after 24 months of ibrutinib treatment. The receptor set was obtained from a human donor with chronic lymphocytic leukemia.

The V call is TRBV4-1, the J call TRBJ2-1; 7 bases fit TRBD1. This CDR3 spans 17 amino acids. Looked up from germline, CDR1 is MGHRA and CDR2 is YSYEKL. Unmatched junction bases numbered 9, after V lost 0 bases and J lost 4 bases. The DNA of the CDR3 is TGCGCCAGCAGCCAAGAACCAGGGGGTCGGACATACAATGAGCAGTTCTTC. Its translation is CASSQEPGGRTYNEQFF.

This chain joins TRBV19 and TRBJ2-1; either TRBD1 or TRBD2 may fit D (5 bases each). Trimming took 6 bases from V and 4 from J, leaving 10 bases between them. Germline V gives CDR1 LNHDA, CDR2 SQIVND (reference sequence). This CDR3 has 13 amino acids. The CDR3 DNA is TGTGCCAGTAGCCCTGGGGGTTACAATGAGCAGTTCTTC. Protein sequence: CASSPGGYNEQFF.

The count of this clone is one. The chain uses TRBV11-2 and TRBJ2-7, with D uncertain. Germline-derived CDR1 and CDR2 are SGHAT and FQNNGV. V lost 0 bases, J lost 0 bases, and 6 bases lay in between. The CDR3 contains 14 residues. CDR3 residues: CASSLDLISYEQYF. The CDR3 region has the DNA TGTGCCAGCAGCTTAGATCTGATCTCCTACGAGCAGTACTTC.

This chain joins TRBV18 and TRBJ2-1; no definite D call. This CDR3 is built from 15 residues. Deletions cut 2 bases from V and 3 bases from J, with 11 bases between. Germline V gene data show CDR1 as KGHSH and CDR2 as LQKENI. The CDR3 DNA reads as TGTGCCAGCTCACCAGGACGGATAAACTACAATGAGCAGTTCTTC. Amino acid sequence: CASSPGRINYNEQFF.

The chain couples TRBV28 to TRBJ2-3; D is undetermined. Germline V gene lookup returns CDR1 MDHEN and CDR2 SYDVKM. CDR3 size: 12 residues. V was pared by 1 base and J by 2 bases, with 1 base between. CDR3 sequence (DNA): TGTGCCAGCAGTTTATTCACAGATACGCAGTATTTT. It yields the protein CASSLFTDTQYF. The variable domain in full, completed from reference TRBV28 and TRBJ2-3, reads DVKVTQSSRYLVKRTGEKVFLECVQDMDHENMFWYRQDPGLGLRLIYFSYDVKMKEKGDIPEGYSVSREKKERFSLILESASTNQTSMYLCASSLFTDTQYFGPGTRLTVL.

This clone has only one observation. The chain uses TRBV27 and TRBJ2-7, with TRBD1 matching over 9 bases. The CDR3 is made up of 15 amino acids. Trimming removed 4 bases from V and 7 bases from J; junction bases left unmatched: 11. Germline V CDR1 and CDR2: MNHEY, SMNVEV (reference sequence). CDR3 region: CASSSTGQGPGEQYF. CDR3 nucleotides: TGTGCCAGCAGTTCAACGGGACAGGGCCCCGGGGAGCAGTACTTC.

The chain carries TRBV10-3 and TRBJ1-4; D possibly corresponds to TRBD1 (5 bases). CDR1 and CDR2 from the germline V gene are ENHRY and SYGVKD. There are 15 residues in the CDR3. Trimming left V 0 bases short and J 2 bases short, with 7 bases between. CDR3 sequence (DNA): TGTGCCATCAGTGAGTCCAGGGCGACTAATGAAAAACTGTTTTTT. Protein sequence: CAISESRATNEKLFF.

In its sample, this clone was seen once. Different DNA sequences within this sample yield the same CDR3. The rearrangement links TRBV18 to TRBJ1-2, with 8 bases identical to TRBD1. Germline values: CDR1 KGHSH, CDR2 LQKENI. This CDR3 contains 15 residues. V lost 2 bases, J lost 2 bases, and 4 bases stayed unmatched. The CDR3 region has the DNA TGTGCCAGCTCACCAAGGACAGGGCGGAACTATGGCTACACCTTC. It translates to CASSPRTGRNYGYTF.

Points on this clone: At one of its ends the junction is not consistent with the germline gene, which may arise from a read error. The V and J genes are TRBV4-3 and TRBJ1-2; D not resolved. The CDR3 runs 13 residues. Germline loops: CDR1 LGHNA, CDR2 YSLEER. The DNA of the CDR3 is TGCGCCAGCAGCCTGTTGAAGAACTCTGGCTACACCTTC. This translates into CASSLLKNSGYTF.

The V gene is TRBV7-2, the J gene TRBJ2-1; 14 nucleotides match TRBD2. The V gene end was trimmed by 1 base and the J gene end by 5 bases; junction bases not matched to a gene: 10. The CDR3 length is 19 residues. Germline V gene sequence: CDR1 SGHTA, CDR2 FQGNSA. CDR3 in DNA: TGTGCCAGCAGCTTAGGCAAAGGACTAGCGGGAGGCAGGAACAATGAGCAGTTCTTC. This codes for CASSLGKGLAGGRNNEQFF.

This chain uses TRBV7-9 with TRBJ1-3, with 12 bases matching TRBD1. The CDR3 spans 19 residues. The J segment lost 0 bases and the V segment lost 2 bases, leaving 8 bases of the junction unmatched. The germline gives CDR1 SEHNR, CDR2 FQNEAQ (reference sequence). Here the CDR3 reads CASSLSPGQGANSGNTIYF. CDR3 DNA: TGTGCCAGCAGCTTATCTCCGGGACAGGGGGCCAACTCTGGAAACACCATATATTTT.

V gene TRBV6-5 combines with J gene TRBJ1-4; D may be TRBD1 (6 bases). The CDR3 extends over 15 amino acids. Trimming cost V 10 bases and J 8 bases, with 23 bases left between them. Germline lookup yields CDR1 MNHEY and CDR2 SVGAGI. CDR3 residues: CATLRKAGGLEKLFF. The CDR3 nucleotides read TGTGCCACCCTTCGCAAGGCTGGGGGGCTGGAAAAACTGTTTTTT.

This clone was observed once. V is TRBV23-1 and J is TRBJ1-5, with 7 bases identical to TRBD1. TRBV23-1 is an open reading frame whose function is uncertain. Unmatched junction bases numbered 14, after V lost 3 bases and J lost 0 bases. The CDR3 loop spans 19 amino acids. CDR3 region: CASSHRTDREYYSNQPQHF. CDR3 sequence (DNA): TGCGCCAGCAGTCACAGAACCGACAGGGAGTATTATAGCAATCAGCCCCAGCATTTT.

The J gene is TRBJ2-7, the V gene TRBV28; D may be TRBD2 (5 bases). The ends were cut back, 11 bases at V and 1 base at J, with 9 bases in the middle. The CDR3 loop spans 11 amino acids. Germline V gene lookup returns CDR1 MDHEN and CDR2 SYDVKM. For the CDR3, the DNA is TGTGCCGTCGGGGATTCCTACGAGCAGTACTTC. Translation: CAVGDSYEQYF.

The chain joins TRBV19 to TRBJ1-2; the match to TRBD1 covers 7 bases. Germline V gene data show CDR1 as LNHDA and CDR2 as SQIVND (reference sequence). V trimming: 4 bases; J trimming: 4 bases; junction bases outside the gene matches: 15. This CDR3 is built from 17 residues. The CDR3 here is CASSKRDSRDTPYGYTF. In nucleotides, the CDR3 is TGTGCCAGTAGTAAGAGGGACAGTCGCGATACCCCCTATGGCTACACCTTC. The variable domain in full, completed from reference TRBV19 and TRBJ1-2, reads DGGITQSPKYLFRKEGQNVTLSCEQNLNHDAMYWYRQDPGQGLRLIYYSQIVNDFQKGDIAEGYSVSREKKESFPLTVTSAQKNPTAFYLCASSKRDSRDTPYGYTFGSGTRLTVV.

The V gene is TRBV7-9, the J gene TRBJ2-3; TRBD2 matches 9 bases. Per the germline V gene, CDR1 is SEHNR and CDR2 is FQNEAQ (reference sequence). V trimming: 5 bases; J trimming: 5 bases; junction bases outside the gene matches: 8. This CDR3 contains 15 residues. The CDR3 is CASSLWLREGDTQYF. The CDR3 DNA sequence: TGTGCCAGCAGCCTTTGGTTGCGGGAGGGAGATACGCAGTATTTT.